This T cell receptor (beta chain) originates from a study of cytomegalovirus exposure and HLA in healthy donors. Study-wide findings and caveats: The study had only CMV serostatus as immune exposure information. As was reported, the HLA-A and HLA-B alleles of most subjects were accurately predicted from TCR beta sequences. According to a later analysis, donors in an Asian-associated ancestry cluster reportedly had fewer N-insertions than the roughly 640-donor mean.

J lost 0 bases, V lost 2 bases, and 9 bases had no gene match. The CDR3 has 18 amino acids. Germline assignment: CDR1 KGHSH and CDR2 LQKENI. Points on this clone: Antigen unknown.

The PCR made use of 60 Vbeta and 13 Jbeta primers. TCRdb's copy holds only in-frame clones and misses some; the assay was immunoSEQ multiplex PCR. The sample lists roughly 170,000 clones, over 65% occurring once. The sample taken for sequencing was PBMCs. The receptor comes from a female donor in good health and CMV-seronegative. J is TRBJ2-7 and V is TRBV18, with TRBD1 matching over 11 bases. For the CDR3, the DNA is TGTGCCAGCTCACCAAGTAGGGACAGGGGGGGAAGCTCCTACGAGCAGTACTTC. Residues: CASSPSRDRGGSSYEQYF. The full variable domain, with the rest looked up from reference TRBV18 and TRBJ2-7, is NAGVMQNPRHLVRRRGQEARLRCSPMKGHSHVYWYRQLPEEGLKFMVYLQKENIIDESGMPKERFSAEFPKEGPSILRIQQVVRGDSAAYFCASSPSRDRGGSSYEQYFGPGTRLTVT.